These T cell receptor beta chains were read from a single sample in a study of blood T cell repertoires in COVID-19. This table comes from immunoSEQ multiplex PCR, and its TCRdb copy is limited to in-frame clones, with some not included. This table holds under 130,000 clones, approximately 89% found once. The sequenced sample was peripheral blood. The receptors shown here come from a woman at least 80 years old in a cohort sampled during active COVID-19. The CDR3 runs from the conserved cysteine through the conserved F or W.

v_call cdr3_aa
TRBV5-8 CASSLIMEGETQYF
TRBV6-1 CASSEMGDYEQYF
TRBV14 CASSQSAGGRGEQYF
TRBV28 CASSLGWRNTEAFF
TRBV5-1 CASSPDSSGNTIYF
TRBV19 CASSALSGTGGEQYF
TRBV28 CASRQGQGLGYEQYF
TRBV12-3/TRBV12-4 CASSNSLSNIQYF
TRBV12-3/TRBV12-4 CASSLEVNEQFF
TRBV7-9 CASSLSGGDNEQFF
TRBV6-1 CASSEVLLGAGGNIQYF
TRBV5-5 CASSLEQGRSYEQYF
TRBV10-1 CASRAASTDTQYF
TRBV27 CASSSLMDISGANVLTF
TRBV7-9 CASSAGPGGNQPQHF
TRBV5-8 CASSRRELGNTIYF
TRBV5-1 CASSLVQGAYTGELFF
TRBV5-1 CASSPLTSDRDEQYF
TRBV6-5 CASVQGATGELFF
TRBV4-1 CASSQEIRQGYNQPQHF
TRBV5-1 CASRKTGKNTEAFF
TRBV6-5 CASSYSSTMSSYEQYF
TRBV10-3 CAISDPRQGNTETQYF
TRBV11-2 CASSFGGSGTDTQYF